The 10 T cell receptor beta chains reported below all come from one sample, sequenced in a study of shared clonotypes between healthy human individuals. Assay: immunoSEQ multiplex PCR; the TCRdb copy retains only in-frame clones and omits some. The table lists more than 400,000 clones, approximately 82% of them singletons, with 12% in the top ten. Input material: PBMCs. The receptors here all came from a woman between 40 and 55 years old in good health. Some clones in this sample may be carry-over from other donors' samples.

The V call is TRBV19, the J call TRBJ2-1; TRBD1 matches 7 bases. Germline CDR1 LNHDA, CDR2 SQIVND (reference sequence). V lost 5 bases and J lost 9; bases outside the gene matches: 7. The length of the CDR3 is 13 residues. This CDR3 reads CASSVQGVSEQFF. The CDR3 region has the DNA TGTGCCAGTAGTGTGCAGGGGGTCAGTGAGCAGTTCTTC. The entire variable domain, with the rest obtained from reference TRBV19 and TRBJ2-1, is as follows: DGGITQSPKYLFRKEGQNVTLSCEQNLNHDAMYWYRQDPGQGLRLIYYSQIVNDFQKGDIAEGYSVSREKKESFPLTVTSAQKNPTAFYLCASSVQGVSEQFFGPGTRLTVL.

In regard to this clone: This probably arose from a read error, given a far larger clone one base away. The genes are TRBV27 and TRBJ1-2; TRBD1 might be the D (6 bases). This CDR3 has 13 amino acids. Looked up from germline, CDR1 is MNHEY and CDR2 is SMNVEV (reference sequence). V was shortened by 4 bases and J by 7 bases, with 13 bases between the two germline ends. The CDR3 region is CASSWSGEGGYTF. The CDR3 DNA sequence: TGTGCCAGCAGTTGGTCAGGGGAGGGTGGCTACACCTTC.

The rearrangement links TRBV6-5 to TRBJ2-1; a possible D gene is TRBD2 (6 bases). The V end lost 8 bases, the J end lost 4 bases, and 15 bases lay between the germline ends. The CDR3 has 14 amino acids. Germline V gene data show CDR1 as MNHEY and CDR2 as SVGAGI. The CDR3 is CASSASELYNEQFF. The DNA of the CDR3 is TGTGCCAGCTCGGCTAGCGAGCTTTACAATGAGCAGTTCTTC.

This clone showed up just once. The rearrangement links TRBV14 to TRBJ2-1; D is perhaps TRBD2 (5 bases). CDR1 and CDR2 (germline): SGHDN, FVKESK. The length of the CDR3 is 14 residues. V lost 2 bases, J lost 5 bases, and 10 bases lay in between. This CDR3 is CASSQLDWDNEQFF. DNA of the CDR3: TGTGCCAGCAGCCAACTGGACTGGGACAATGAGCAGTTCTTC.

The table lists this clone with many counts. CDR3 sequence: CASSGQLNTEAFF. CDR3 DNA sequence: TGTGCCAGCAGCGGACAGCTGAACACTGAAGCTTTCTTT. The chain links TRBV7-8 to TRBJ1-1; maybe TRBD1 (6 bases). V was shortened by 5 bases and J by 0 bases, with 7 bases between the two germline ends. Looked up from germline, CDR1 is SGHVS and CDR2 is FQNEAQ. This CDR3 contains 13 residues. The full variable domain, rest sourced from reference TRBV7-8 and TRBJ1-1, is GAGVSQSPRYKVAKRGQDVALRCDPISGHVSLFWYQQALGQGPEFLTYFQNEAQLDKSGLPSDRFFAERPEGSVSTLKIQRTQQEDSAVYLCASSGQLNTEAFFGQGTRLTVV.

This rearrangement joins TRBV5-6 to TRBJ2-7; TRBD1 might be the D (6 bases). Germline CDR1 and CDR2: SGHDT and YYEEEE. There are 13 residues in the CDR3. Trimming cost V 3 bases and J 10 bases, with 17 bases left between them. The CDR3 sequence is CASSSGQREPQYF. The DNA for the CDR3 is TGTGCCAGCAGCTCTGGACAGAGGGAACCCCAGTACTTC.

This sequence joins TRBV10-1 and TRBJ2-5; 8 nucleotides line up with TRBD2. The trim removed 8 bases at V and 0 bases at J, leaving 11 bases unmatched. The CDR3 extends over 16 amino acids. Per the germline V gene, CDR1 is WNHNN and CDR2 is SYGVQD (reference sequence). DNA for the CDR3: TGCGCCAGCCAGAAAGGGACTAGAGGGAACCAAGAGACCCAGTACTTC. It translates to CASQKGTRGNQETQYF.

The CDR3 is CASSLQTGGSYNEQFF. CDR3 nucleotides: TGTGCCAGCAGTTTACAAACGGGAGGCTCCTACAATGAGCAGTTCTTC. The chain uses TRBV27 and TRBJ2-1, with TRBD2 matching over 7 bases. Germline V CDR1 and CDR2: MNHEY, SMNVEV (reference sequence). J lost 0 bases, V lost 2 bases, and 4 bases had no gene match. The CDR3 is 16 amino acids.

The chain uses TRBV7-2 and TRBJ1-5; D possibly corresponds to TRBD1 (5 bases). Per the germline V gene, CDR1 is SGHTA and CDR2 is FQGNSA. The CDR3 runs 13 residues. Between the trimmed V and J ends, which lost 4 bases and 9 bases, there was a span of 13 bases. The CDR3 here is CASSSPGVPPQHF. Written as DNA, the CDR3 is TGTGCCAGCAGCTCTCCGGGGGTCCCGCCCCAGCATTTT.

The rearrangement links TRBV11-2 to TRBJ2-3; D not resolved. V lost 2 bases to trimming and J lost 5 bases, with 8 bases between them. The CDR3 runs to 13 residues. From germline, CDR1 is SGHAT and CDR2 FQNNGV. The CDR3 DNA reads TGTGCCAGCAGCTTATGGAGAGGAGATACGCAGTATTTT. This sequence encodes CASSLWRGDTQYF.